This T cell receptor beta chain came from a study of T cell responses to AZD1222 COVID-19 vaccine. Looking at the study overall: Combined were second doses at about 4 or about 12 weeks. The study, taken as a whole, reports: The number of AZD1222 recipients seropositive at baseline was only five to seven. The peak T cell response came first, and repertoires were sampled only after it.

Only in-frame clones appear in the TCRdb table, and some are missing; sequencing was by immunoSEQ multiplex PCR. The sample includes under 200,000 clones, 91% of them seen just once. Between the trimmed V and J ends, which lost 2 bases and 7 bases, there was a span of 10 bases. The CDR3 consists of 13 residues. The V gene's germline CDR1 is SGDLS and CDR2 YYNGEE. This clone was counted once. Its antigen is undetermined. The material sequenced was peripheral blood, taken on day 0 of AZD1222 vaccination. This chain links TRBV9 with TRBJ2-1; no clear D. The source is an adult in good health. CDR3: CASSVTLGNEQFF. Written as DNA, the CDR3 is TGTGCCAGCAGCGTTACCCTGGGGAATGAGCAGTTCTTC.